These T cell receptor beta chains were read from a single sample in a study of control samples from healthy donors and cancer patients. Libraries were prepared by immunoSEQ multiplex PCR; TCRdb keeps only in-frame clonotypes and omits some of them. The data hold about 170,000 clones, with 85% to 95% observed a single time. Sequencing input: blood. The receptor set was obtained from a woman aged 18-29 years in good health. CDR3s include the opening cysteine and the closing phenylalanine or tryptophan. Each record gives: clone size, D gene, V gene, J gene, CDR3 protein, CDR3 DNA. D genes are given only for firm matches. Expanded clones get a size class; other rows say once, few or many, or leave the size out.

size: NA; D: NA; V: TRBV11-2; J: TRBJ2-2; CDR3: CASSSTRGHGELFF; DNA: TGTGCCAGCAGCTCGACGAGGGGACACGGGGAGCTGTTTTTT
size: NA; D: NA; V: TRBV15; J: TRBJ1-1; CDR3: CATSRVRGGSTEAFF; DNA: TGTGCCACCAGCAGAGTGAGGGGGGGGAGCACTGAAGCTTTCTTT
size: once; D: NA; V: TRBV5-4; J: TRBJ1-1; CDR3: CASSSRREPNTEAFF; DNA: TGTGCCAGCAGCTCGCGCCGGGAGCCGAACACTGAAGCTTTCTTT
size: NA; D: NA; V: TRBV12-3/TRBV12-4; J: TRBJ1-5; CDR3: CASSLAPQGPQHF; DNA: TGTGCCAGCAGTTTAGCCCCGCAGGGGCCCCAGCATTTT
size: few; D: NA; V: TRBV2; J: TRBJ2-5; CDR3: CASSVPVPETQYF; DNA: TGTGCCAGCAGTGTTCCCGTCCCAGAGACCCAGTACTTC
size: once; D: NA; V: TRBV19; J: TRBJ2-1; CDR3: CASSPRDNSYNEQFF; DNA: TGTGCCAGTAGTCCGAGGGACAACTCCTACAATGAGCAGTTCTTC
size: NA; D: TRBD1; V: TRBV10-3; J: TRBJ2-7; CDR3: CAISEGNRGVNEQYF; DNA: TGTGCCATCAGTGAAGGTAACAGGGGTGTGAACGAGCAGTACTTC
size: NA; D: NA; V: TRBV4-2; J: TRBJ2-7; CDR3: CASSQDRAGRAYEQYF; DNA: TGTGCCAGCAGCCAAGATCGGGCAGGGAGAGCCTACGAGCAGTACTTC
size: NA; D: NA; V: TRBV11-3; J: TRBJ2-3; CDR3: CASSRRLTDTQYF; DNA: TGTGCCAGCAGTCGCCGGCTTACAGATACGCAGTATTTT
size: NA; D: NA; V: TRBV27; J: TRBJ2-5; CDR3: CASSSHSGLNIKTQYF; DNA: TGTGCCAGCAGTTCTCACTCGGGACTTAATATAAAGACCCAGTACTTC
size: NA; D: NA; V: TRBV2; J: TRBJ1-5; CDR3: CASSESVASGPQHF; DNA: TGTGCCAGCAGTGAGTCGGTGGCGTCGGGGCCCCAGCATTTT
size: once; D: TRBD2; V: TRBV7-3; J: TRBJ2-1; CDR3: CASSLKGRLAGTYNEQFF; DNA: TGTGCCAGCAGCTTAAAAGGCCGACTAGCGGGCACCTACAATGAGCAGTTCTTC
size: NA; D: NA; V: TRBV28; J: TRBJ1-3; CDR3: CASSSLRGTHNF; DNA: TGTGCCAGCAGTTCCCTCCGGGGGACGCATAATTTT
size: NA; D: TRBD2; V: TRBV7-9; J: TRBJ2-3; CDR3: CASSLQAGGGTDTQYF; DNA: TGTGCCAGCAGCTTACAAGCGGGGGGCGGCACAGATACGCAGTATTTT
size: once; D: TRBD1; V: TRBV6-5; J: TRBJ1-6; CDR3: CASRSDRARPSPLHF; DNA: TGTGCCAGCAGATCCGACAGGGCCCGTCCTTCACCCCTCCACTTT
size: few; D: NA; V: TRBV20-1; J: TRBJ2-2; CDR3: CSASSRSRLDTGELFF; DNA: TGCAGTGCTAGTTCTCGGTCCCGACTTGACACCGGGGAGCTGTTTTTT
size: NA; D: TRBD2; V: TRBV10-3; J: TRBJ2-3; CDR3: CAISAGGRGTATQYF; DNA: TGTGCCATCTCTGCGGGAGGGCGGGGTACGGCTACGCAGTATTTT
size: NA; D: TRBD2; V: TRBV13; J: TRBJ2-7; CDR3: CASSLTSGTLYEQYF; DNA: TGTGCCAGCAGCTTGACTAGCGGGACGTTGTACGAGCAGTACTTC
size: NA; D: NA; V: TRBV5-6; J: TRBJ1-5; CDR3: CASSLAGGNQPQHF; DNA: TGTGCCAGCAGCTTGGCAGGGGGCAATCAGCCCCAGCATTTT
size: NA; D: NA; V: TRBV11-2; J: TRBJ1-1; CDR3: CASSLQGMNTEAFF; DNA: TGTGCCAGCAGCTTGCAGGGAATGAACACTGAAGCTTTCTTT
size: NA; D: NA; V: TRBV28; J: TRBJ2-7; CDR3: CASSLGGSSYEQYF; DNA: TGTGCCAGCAGTTTAGGAGGGTCGTCCTACGAGCAGTACTTC
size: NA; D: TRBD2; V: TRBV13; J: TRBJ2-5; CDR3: CASSRGGAEETQYF; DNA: TGTGCCAGCAGCCGGGGAGGGGCAGAAGAGACCCAGTACTTC
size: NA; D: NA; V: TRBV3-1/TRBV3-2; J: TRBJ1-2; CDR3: CASSQRRLGGYTF; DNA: TGTGCCAGCAGCCAGAGGCGGTTGGGGGGCTACACCTTC
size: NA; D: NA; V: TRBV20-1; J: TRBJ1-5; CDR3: CSASGSRASYSNQPQHF; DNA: TGCAGTGCTAGTGGGTCCCGGGCCTCTTATAGCAATCAGCCCCAGCATTTT
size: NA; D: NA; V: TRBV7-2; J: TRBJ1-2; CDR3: CASRVDNVPNYGYTF; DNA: TGTGCCAGCAGGGTGGACAATGTTCCTAACTATGGCTACACCTTC
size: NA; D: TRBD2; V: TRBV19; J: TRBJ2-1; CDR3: CASSRFFTSGRTMSSSYNEQFF; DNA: TGTGCCAGTAGTCGGTTTTTTACTAGCGGGAGGACTATGTCGAGCTCCTACAATGAGCAGTTCTTC
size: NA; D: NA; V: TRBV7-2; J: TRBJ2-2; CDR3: CASSLMGTRLNTGELFF; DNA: TGTGCCAGCAGCTTAATGGGGACCAGATTGAACACCGGGGAGCTGTTTTTT
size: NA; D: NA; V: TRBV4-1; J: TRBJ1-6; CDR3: CASSQDWGAGSLNSPLHF; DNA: TGCGCCAGCAGCCAAGATTGGGGCGCAGGGAGTTTAAATTCACCCCTCCACTTT
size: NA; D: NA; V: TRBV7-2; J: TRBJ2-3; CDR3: CASSLAGLRTDTQYF; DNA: TGTGCCAGCAGCTTAGCGGGGCTACGCACAGATACGCAGTATTTT
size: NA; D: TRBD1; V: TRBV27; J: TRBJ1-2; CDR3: CASSPRTGIYGYTF; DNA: TGTGCCAGCAGTCCTCGGACAGGGATCTATGGCTACACCTTC
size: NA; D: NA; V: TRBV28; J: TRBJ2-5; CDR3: CASTIGLAQETQYF; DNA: TGTGCCAGCACCATAGGACTGGCTCAAGAGACCCAGTACTTC
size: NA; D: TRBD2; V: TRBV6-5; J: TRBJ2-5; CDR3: CASSRGGAETQYF; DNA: TGTGCCAGCAGCCGCGGGGGGGCGGAGACCCAGTACTTC
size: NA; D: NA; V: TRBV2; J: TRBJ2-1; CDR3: CASSEKNEQFF; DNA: TGTGCCAGCAGTGAGAAGAATGAGCAGTTCTTC
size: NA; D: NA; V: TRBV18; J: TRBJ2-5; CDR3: CASSRGDQETQYF; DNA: TGTGCCAGCTCACGCGGTGACCAAGAGACCCAGTACTTC
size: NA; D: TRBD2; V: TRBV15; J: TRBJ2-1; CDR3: CATSRVDLGLAGYNEQFF; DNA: TGTGCCACCAGCAGAGTAGATCTCGGACTAGCGGGGTACAATGAGCAGTTCTTC
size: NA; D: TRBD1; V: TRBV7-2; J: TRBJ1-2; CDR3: CASSSQGAGVGYTF; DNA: TGTGCCAGCAGCTCCCAGGGGGCAGGGGTAGGCTACACCTTC
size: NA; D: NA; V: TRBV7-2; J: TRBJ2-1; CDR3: CASSLEGGVNYNEQFF; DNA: TGTGCCAGCAGCTTAGAAGGTGGTGTTAACTACAATGAGCAGTTCTTC
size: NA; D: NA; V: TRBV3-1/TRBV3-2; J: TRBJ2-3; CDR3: CASSDSAPGADTQYF; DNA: TGTGCCAGCAGCGATAGCGCCCCGGGGGCAGATACGCAGTATTTT
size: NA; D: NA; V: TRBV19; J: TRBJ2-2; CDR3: CASSFGSSGELFF; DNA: TGTGCCAGTAGTTTTGGGAGCAGCGGGGAGCTGTTTTTT
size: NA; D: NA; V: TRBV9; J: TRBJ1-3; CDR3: CASSVAGGIGNTIYF; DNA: TGTGCCAGCAGCGTAGCGGGGGGAATAGGCAACACCATATATTTT
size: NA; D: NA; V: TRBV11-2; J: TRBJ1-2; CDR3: CASSFLTGRPNYGYTF; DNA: TGTGCCAGCAGCTTCCTTACGGGACGGCCGAACTATGGCTACACCTTC
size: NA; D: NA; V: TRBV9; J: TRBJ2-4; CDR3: CASSVGSGLAKNIQYF; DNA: TGTGCCAGCAGCGTAGGGAGCGGACTAGCCAAAAACATTCAGTACTTC
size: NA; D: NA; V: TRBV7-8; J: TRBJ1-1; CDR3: CASSLVPGVSPQNTEAFF; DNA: TGTGCCAGCAGCTTAGTTCCAGGGGTGAGCCCGCAGAACACTGAAGCTTTCTTT
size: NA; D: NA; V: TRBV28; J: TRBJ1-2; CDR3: CASTEREGYTF; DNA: TGTGCCAGCACCGAAAGGGAGGGCTACACCTTC
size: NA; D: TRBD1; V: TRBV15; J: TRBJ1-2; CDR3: CATSKTGTGSSYGYTF; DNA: TGTGCCACCAGCAAAACCGGGACAGGGTCGAGTTATGGCTACACCTTC
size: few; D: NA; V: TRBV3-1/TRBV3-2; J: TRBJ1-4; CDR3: CASSHWARVNEKLFF; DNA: TGTGCCAGCAGCCATTGGGCCAGGGTAAATGAAAAACTGTTTTTT
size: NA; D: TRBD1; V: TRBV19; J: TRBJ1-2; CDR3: CASSGQGDYGYTF; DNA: TGTGCCAGTAGTGGACAGGGGGACTATGGCTACACCTTC
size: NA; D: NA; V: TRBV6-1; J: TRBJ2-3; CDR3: CASSEQPGGTDTQYF; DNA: TGTGCCAGCAGTGAGCAGCCGGGCGGCACAGATACGCAGTATTTT
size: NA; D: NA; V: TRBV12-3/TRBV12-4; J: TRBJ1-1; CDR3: CASSPPTETEAFF; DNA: TGTGCCAGCAGTCCTCCTACGGAGACTGAAGCTTTCTTT
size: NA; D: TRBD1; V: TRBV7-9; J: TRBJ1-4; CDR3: CASTEGQGGEKLFF; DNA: TGTGCCAGCACCGAGGGACAGGGAGGCGAAAAACTGTTTTTT
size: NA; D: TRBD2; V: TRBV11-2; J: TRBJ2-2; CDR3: CASSFVGAGGPGELFF; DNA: TGTGCCAGCAGCTTCGTGGGGGCGGGAGGTCCCGGGGAGCTGTTTTTT
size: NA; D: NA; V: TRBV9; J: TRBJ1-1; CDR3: CASSLGGATEAFF; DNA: TGTGCCAGCAGCCTCGGGGGGGCCACTGAAGCTTTCTTT
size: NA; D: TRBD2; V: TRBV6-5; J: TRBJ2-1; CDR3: CASSLSGTNRNEQFF; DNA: TGTGCCAGCAGTCTCTCCGGGACTAATCGTAATGAGCAGTTCTTC
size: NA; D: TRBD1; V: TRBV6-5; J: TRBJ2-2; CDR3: CASSYSGTGSGELFF; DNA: TGTGCCAGCAGTTACTCAGGGACAGGGTCCGGGGAGCTGTTTTTT
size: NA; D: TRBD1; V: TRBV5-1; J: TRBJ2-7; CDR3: CASSTTGDFYEQYF; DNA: TGCGCCAGCAGCACCACAGGGGATTTCTACGAGCAGTACTTC
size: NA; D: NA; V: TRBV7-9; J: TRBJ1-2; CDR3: CASSATRANYGYTF; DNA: TGTGCCAGCAGCGCAACCCGGGCGAACTATGGCTACACCTTC
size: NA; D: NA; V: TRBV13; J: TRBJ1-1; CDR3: CASSQLRTEAFF; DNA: TGTGCCAGCAGCCAACTGAGGACTGAAGCTTTCTTT
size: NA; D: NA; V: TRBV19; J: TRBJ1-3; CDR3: CASSIGRGNTIYF; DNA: TGTGCCAGTAGTATAGGGAGGGGAAACACCATATATTTT
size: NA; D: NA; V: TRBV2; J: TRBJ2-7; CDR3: CASSHETDEQYF; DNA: TGTGCCAGCAGTCACGAGACCGATGAGCAGTACTTC